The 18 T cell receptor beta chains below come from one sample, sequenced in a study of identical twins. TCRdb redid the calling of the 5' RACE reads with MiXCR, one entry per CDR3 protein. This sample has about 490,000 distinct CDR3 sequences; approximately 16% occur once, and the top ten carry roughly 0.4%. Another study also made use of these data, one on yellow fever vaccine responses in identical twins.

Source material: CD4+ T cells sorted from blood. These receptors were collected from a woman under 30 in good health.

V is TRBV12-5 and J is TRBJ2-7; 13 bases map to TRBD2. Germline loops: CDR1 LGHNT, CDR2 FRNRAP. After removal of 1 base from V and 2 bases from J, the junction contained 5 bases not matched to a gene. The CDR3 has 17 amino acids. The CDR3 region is CASGLGLAGGNTYEQYV. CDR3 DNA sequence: TGTGCTAGTGGTTTGGGACTAGCGGGGGGAAATACCTACGAGCAGTACGTC.

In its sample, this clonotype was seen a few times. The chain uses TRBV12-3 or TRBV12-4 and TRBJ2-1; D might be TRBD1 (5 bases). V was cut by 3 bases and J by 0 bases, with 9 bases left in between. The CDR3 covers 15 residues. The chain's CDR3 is CASSFGRDSYNEQFF. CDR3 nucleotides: TGTGCCAGCAGTTTTGGCAGGGACTCCTACAATGAGCAGTTCTTC.

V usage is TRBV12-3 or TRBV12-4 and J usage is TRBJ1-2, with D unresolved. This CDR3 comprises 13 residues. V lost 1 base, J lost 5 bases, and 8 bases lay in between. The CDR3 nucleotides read TGTGCCAGCAGTTTAGGGGTGGGGTATGGCTACACCTTC. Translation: CASSLGVGYGYTF.

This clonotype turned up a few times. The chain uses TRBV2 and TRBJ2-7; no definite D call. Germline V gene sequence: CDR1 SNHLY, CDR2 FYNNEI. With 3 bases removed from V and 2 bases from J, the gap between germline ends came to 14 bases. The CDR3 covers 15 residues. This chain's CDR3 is CASSEVGGRPYEQYV. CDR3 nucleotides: TGTGCCAGCAGTGAGGTAGGCGGCAGGCCCTACGAGCAGTACGTC.

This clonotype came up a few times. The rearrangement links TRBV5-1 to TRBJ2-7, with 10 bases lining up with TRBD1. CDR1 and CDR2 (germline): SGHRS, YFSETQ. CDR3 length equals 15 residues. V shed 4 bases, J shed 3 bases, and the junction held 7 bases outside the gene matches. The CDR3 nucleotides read TGCGCCAGCAGCCCCTCGGGACAGGGGTTCTACGAGCAGTACTTC. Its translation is CASSPSGQGFYEQYF.

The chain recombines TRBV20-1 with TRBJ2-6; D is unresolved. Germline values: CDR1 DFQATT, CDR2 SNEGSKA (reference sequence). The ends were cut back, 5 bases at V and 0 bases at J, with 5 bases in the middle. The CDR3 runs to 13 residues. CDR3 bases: TGCAGTGCTGGTGGCTCTGGGGCCAACGTCCTGACTTTC. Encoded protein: CSAGGSGANVLTF.

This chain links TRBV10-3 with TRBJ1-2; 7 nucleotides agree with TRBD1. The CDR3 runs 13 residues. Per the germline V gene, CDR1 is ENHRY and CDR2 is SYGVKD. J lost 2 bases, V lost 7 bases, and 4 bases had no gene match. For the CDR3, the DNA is TGTGCCATCAATAAGGGGGCGAACTATGGCTACACCTTC. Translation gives CAINKGANYGYTF.

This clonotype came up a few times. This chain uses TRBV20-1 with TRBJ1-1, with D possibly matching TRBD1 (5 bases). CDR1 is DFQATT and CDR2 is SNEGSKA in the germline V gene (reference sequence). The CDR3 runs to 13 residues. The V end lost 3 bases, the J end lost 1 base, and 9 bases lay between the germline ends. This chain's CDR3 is CSARGPGNTEAFF. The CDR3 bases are TGCAGTGCTAGGGGGCCGGGGAACACTGAAGCTTTCTTT.

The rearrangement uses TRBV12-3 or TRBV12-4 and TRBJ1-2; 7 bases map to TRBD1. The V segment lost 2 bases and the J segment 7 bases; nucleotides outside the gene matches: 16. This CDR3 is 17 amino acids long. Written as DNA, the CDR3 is TGTGCCAGCAGTTTAAGCGGGACAGAAGCGGTTGGAGGTGGCTACACCTTC. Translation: CASSLSGTEAVGGGYTF.

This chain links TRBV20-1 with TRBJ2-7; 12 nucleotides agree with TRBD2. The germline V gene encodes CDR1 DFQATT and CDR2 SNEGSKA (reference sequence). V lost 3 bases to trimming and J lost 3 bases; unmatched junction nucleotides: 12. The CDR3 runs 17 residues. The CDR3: CSASPGTSGHSYYEQYF. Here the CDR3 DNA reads TGCAGTGCTAGCCCCGGGACTAGCGGGCATTCTTACTACGAGCAGTACTTC.

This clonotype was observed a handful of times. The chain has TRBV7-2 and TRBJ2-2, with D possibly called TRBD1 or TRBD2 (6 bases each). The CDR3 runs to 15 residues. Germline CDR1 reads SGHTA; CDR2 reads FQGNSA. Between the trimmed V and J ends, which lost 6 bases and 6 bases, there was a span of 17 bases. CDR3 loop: CASSLGGPGAGELFF. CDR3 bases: TGTGCCAGCAGTTTGGGGGGCCCTGGGGCCGGGGAGCTGTTTTTT.

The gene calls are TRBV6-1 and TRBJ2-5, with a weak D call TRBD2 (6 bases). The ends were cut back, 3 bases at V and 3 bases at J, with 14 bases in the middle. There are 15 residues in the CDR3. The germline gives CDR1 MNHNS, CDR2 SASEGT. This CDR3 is CASSEDLGGKETQYF. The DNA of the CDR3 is TGTGCCAGCAGTGAGGACCTCGGGGGAAAAGAGACCCAGTACTTC.

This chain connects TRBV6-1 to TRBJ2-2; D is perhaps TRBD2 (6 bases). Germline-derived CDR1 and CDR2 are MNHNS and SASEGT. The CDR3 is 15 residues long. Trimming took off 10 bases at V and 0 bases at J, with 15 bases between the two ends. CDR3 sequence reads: CATQSSVSNTGELFF. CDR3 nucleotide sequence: TGTGCCACGCAATCTAGCGTTTCGAACACCGGGGAGCTGTTTTTT.

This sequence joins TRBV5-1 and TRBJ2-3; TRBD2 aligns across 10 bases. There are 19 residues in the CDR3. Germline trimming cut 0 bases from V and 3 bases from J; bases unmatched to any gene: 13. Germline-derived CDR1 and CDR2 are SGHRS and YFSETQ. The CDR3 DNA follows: TGCGCCAGCAGCTTGGAACCCACCGGGATAGCGGGAGGTACAGATACGCAGTATTTT. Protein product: CASSLEPTGIAGGTDTQYF.

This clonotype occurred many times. The CDR3 loop reads CASNTYSGGYTF. The CDR3 nucleotides are TGTGCCAGCAATACATATTCGGGTGGCTACACCTTC. The chain has TRBV11-2 and TRBJ1-2, with D uncertain. The length of the CDR3 is 12 residues. Germline CDR1 reads SGHAT; CDR2 reads FQNNGV. The V gene lost 7 bases and the J gene lost 7 bases, with 13 bases spanning the gap.

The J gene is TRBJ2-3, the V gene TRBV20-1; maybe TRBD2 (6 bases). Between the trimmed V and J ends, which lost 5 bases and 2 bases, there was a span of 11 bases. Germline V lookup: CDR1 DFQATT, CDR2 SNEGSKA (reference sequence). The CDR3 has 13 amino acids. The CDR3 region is CSAAGGSTDTQYF. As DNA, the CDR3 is TGCAGTGCTGCTGGGGGGTCCACAGATACGCAGTATTTT.

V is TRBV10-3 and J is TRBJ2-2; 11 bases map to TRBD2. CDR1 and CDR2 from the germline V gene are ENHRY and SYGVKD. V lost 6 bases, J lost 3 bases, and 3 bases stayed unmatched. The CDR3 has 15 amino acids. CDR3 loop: CAISPLAGDTGELFF. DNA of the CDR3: TGTGCCATCAGCCCACTAGCGGGAGACACCGGGGAGCTGTTTTTT.

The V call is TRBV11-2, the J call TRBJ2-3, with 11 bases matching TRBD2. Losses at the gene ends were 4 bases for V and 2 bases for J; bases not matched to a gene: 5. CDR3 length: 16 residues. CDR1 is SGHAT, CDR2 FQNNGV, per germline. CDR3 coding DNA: TGTGCCAGCAGCTCCAGACTAGCGGGGTTCACAGATACGCAGTATTTT. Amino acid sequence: CASSSRLAGFTDTQYF.